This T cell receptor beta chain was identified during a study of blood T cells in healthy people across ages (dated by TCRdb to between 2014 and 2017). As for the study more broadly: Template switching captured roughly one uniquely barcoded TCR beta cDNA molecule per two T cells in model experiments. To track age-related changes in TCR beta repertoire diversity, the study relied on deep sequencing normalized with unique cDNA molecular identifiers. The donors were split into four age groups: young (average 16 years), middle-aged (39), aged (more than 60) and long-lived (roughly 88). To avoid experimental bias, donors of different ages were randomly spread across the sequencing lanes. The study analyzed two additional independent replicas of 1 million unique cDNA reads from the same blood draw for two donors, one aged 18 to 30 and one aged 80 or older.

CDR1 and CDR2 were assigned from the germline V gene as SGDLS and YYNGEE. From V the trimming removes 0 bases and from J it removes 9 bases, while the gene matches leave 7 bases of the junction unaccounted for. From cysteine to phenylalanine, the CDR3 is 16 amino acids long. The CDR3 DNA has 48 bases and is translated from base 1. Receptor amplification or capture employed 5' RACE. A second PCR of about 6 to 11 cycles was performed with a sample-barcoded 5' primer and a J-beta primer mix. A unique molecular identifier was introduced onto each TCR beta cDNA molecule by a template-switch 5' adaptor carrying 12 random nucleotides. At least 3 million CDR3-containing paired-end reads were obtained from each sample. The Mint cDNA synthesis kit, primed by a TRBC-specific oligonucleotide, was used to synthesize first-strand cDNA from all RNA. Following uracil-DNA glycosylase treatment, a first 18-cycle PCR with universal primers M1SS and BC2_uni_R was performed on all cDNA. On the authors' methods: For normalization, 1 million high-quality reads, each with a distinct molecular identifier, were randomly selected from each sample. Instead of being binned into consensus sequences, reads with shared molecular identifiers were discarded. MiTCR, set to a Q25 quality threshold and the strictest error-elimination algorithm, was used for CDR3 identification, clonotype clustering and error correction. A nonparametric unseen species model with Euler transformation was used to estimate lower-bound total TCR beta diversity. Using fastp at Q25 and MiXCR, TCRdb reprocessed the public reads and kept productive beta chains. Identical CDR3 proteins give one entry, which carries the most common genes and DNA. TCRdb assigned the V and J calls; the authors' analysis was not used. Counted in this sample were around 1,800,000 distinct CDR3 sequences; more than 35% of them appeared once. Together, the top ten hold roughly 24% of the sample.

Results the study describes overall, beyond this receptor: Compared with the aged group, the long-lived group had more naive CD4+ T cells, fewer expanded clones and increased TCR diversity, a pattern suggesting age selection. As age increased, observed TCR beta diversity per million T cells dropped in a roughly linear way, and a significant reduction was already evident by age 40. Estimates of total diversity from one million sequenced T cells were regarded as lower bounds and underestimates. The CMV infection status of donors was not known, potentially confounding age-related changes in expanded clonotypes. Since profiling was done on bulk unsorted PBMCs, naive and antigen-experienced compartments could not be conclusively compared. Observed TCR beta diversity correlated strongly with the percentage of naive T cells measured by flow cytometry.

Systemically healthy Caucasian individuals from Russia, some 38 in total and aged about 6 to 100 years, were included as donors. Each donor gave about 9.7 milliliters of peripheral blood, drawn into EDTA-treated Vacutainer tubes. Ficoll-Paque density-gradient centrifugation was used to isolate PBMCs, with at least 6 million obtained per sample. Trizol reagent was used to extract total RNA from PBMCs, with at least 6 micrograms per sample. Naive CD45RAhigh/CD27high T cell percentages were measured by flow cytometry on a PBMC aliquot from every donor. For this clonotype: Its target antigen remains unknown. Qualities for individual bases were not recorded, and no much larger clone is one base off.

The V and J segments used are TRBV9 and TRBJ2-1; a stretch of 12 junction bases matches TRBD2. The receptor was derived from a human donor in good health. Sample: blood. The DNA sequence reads TGTGCCAGCAGCGTAGAGCTAGCGGGGGGGCTGGGTGAGCAGTTCTTC. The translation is CASSVELAGGLGEQFF.